This TCR beta chain was observed in a study of blood T cell repertoires in COVID-19. Across the study: The samples span acute and convalescent COVID-19 from the United States, Italy and Spain. PBMCs, B-cell-depleted T cells, or T cells provided the cDNA or gDNA that made up the material.

Germline CDR1 is MGHRA and CDR2 is YSYEKL. CDR3 size: 14 residues. V was cut by 4 bases and J by 1 base, with 7 bases left in between. Per the original methods: Reference gene primer amplification in the assay estimated nucleated cell counts. TCRdb's table, derived via immunoSEQ multiplex PCR, lists solely in-frame clones and lacks some. V, J and clone size reflect that table, while D and trimming were determined from the DNA. The sample lists fewer than 50,000 clones, approximately 80% occurring once. This sequence was found in a man at least 80 years old with acute or convalescent COVID-19. Sample: peripheral blood. This chain uses TRBV4-1 with TRBJ2-2; no reliable D call. CDR3 DNA: TGCGCCAGCAGCCCTGCAGGGAACACCGGGGAGCTGTTTTTT. Translation gives CASSPAGNTGELFF.